The table lists the clone carrying this T cell receptor (beta chain) with a few counts. These data belong to a study of spatial heterogeneity in lung cancer. Study at large: Alpha-chain sequences were consistently detected less often than beta-chain sequences. For the average unique TCR and UMI combination, more than 8.5 occurrences appeared in raw reads.

The germline V gene has CDR1 SGHAT and CDR2 FQNNGV. The length of the CDR3 is 11 residues. Trimming removed 5 bases from V and 3 bases from J, with 5 bases in between. Time point meaning: sample taken at primary tumor resection. No cells were sorted before sequencing. The whole RNA sequenced was extracted from tumor, nontumor lung or frozen PBMC. The donor population consisted of 72 patients with untreated, early-stage non-small cell lung cancer. TCRdb analysed the 5' RACE reads with MiXCR anew, one entry per CDR3 protein. The sample shows roughly 70,000 distinct CDR3 sequences, about an eighth of them seen only once.

The sample in question was PBMCs, obtained at surgery. J is TRBJ2-7 and V is TRBV11-2; D remains ambiguous. The receptor was isolated from a male donor with early-stage non-small cell lung cancer. CDR3 nucleotides: TGTGCCAGCAGCCTCCACTACGAGCAGTACTTC. Protein: CASSLHYEQYF.